Shown below are 2 T cell receptor beta chains from a single sample sequenced in a study of blood T cells in healthy people across ages. Through a sample-barcoded 5' primer and a J-beta primer mix, a second PCR was run for 7 to 11 cycles. From the 5' RACE reads, TCRdb called clonotypes with MiXCR, one entry per CDR3 protein. In the table there are 1 million to 1.2 million distinct CDR3 sequences, 35% to 45% of which are singletons. Sequences were obtained from blood. The receptors shown here come from a man between 18 and 29 years old in good health.

In this sample, this clonotype turned up many times. CDR3 sequence: CSVEEGGYTF. Here the CDR3 DNA reads TGCAGCGTTGAAGAAGGGGGCTACACCTTC. This sequence joins TRBV29-1 and TRBJ1-2; D ambiguous. V shed 0 bases and J shed 8 bases, with 4 bases lying between them. The V gene's germline CDR1 is SQVTM and CDR2 ANQGSEA. There are 10 residues in the CDR3.

A few counts support this clonotype. V and J are TRBV20-1 and TRBJ1-1; weak D call: TRBD1 (5 bases). CDR3 length: 13 amino acids. The V gene lost 1 base and the J gene lost 0 bases, with 6 bases spanning the gap. Germline V CDR1 and CDR2: DFQATT, SNEGSKA (reference sequence). The CDR3 region is CSARGGVNTEAFF. In DNA, the CDR3 is TGCAGTGCTAGAGGGGGGGTGAACACTGAAGCTTTCTTT.